This T cell receptor beta chain was found in a study of T cells in narcolepsy. About the study: Healthy controls were enrolled alongside patients with narcolepsy type 1 or type 2.

Study outcomes and limitations: Comparing one patient's CSF and blood CD4+ clonotypes highlighted HCRT- and TRIB2-specific autoreactive clonotypes. Autoreactive clonotypes reportedly recurred in blood of same and different patients, not controls.

Libraries were prepared by immunoSEQ multiplex PCR; TCRdb keeps only in-frame clonotypes and omits some of them. Found here are just over 40,000 clones, 88% of them singletons; the top ten hold 1% to 1.5%. This CDR3 is 15 amino acids long. Details on this clone: Its antigen is still unknown. The sample contains more than one DNA sequence encoding this CDR3.

Sequencing was done on a sample of CD45RA- memory CD4+ T cells from PBMCs. This sequence joins TRBV21-1 and TRBJ1-2. TRBV21-1 is reported as a pseudogene. The TCR comes from a human donor with narcolepsy. CDR3 in DNA: TGTGCCAGCAGCGAAAAAGGGGAAGGGGGGCATGGCTACACCTTC. Translating it yields CASSEKGEGGHGYTF.